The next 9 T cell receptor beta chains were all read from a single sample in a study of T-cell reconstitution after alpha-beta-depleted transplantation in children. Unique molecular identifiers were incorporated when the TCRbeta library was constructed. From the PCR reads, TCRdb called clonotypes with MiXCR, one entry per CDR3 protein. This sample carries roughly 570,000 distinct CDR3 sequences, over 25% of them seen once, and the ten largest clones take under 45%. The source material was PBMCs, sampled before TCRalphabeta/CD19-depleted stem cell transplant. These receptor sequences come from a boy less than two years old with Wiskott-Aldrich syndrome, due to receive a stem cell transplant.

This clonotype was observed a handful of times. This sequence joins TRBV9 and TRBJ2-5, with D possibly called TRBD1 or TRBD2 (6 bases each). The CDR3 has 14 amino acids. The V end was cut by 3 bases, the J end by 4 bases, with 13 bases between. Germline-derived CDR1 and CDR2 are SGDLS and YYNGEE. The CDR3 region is CASSGGRGGETQYF. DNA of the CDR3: TGTGCCAGCAGCGGGGGCAGGGGAGGAGAGACCCAGTACTTC.

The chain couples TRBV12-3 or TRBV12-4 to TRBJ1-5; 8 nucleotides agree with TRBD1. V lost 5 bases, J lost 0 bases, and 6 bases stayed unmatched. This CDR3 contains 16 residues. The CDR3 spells CASSPRTGNSNQPQHF. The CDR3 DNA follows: TGTGCCAGCAGTCCCCGGACAGGGAATAGCAATCAGCCCCAGCATTTT.

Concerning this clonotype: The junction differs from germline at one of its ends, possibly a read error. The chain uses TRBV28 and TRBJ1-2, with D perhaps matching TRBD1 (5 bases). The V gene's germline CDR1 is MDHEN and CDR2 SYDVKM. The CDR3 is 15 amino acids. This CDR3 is CASSLYSGQGAGYTF. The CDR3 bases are TGTGCCAGCAGCTTATACTCTGGGCAGGGCGCCGGCTACACCTTC.

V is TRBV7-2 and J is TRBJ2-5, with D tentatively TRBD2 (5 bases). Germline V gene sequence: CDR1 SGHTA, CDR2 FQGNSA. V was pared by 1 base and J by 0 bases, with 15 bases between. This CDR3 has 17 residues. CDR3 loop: CASSLVANLRDQETQYF. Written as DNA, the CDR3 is TGTGCCAGCAGCTTAGTAGCAAACTTGAGGGACCAAGAGACCCAGTACTTC.

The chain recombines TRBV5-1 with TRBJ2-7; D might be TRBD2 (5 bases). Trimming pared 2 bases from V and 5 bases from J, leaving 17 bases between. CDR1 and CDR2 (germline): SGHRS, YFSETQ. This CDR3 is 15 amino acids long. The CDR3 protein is CASSFYGGSANEQYF. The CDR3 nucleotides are TGCGCCAGCAGCTTTTATGGTGGTAGCGCCAACGAGCAGTACTTC.

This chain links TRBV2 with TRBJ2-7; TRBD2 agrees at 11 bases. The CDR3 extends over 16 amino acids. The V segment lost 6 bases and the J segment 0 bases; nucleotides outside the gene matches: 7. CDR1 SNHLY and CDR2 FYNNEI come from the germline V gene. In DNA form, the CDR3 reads TGTGCCAGCAGGGCTCCTGGGACTAGCGGCTCCTACGAGCAGTACTTC. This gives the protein CASRAPGTSGSYEQYF.

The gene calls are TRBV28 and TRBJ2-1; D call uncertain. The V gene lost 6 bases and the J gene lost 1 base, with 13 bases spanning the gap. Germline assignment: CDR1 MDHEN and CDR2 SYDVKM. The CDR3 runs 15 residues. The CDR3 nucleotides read TGTGCCAGCAGCCCCGGAATGATATCCTACAATGAGCAGTTCTTC. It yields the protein CASSPGMISYNEQFF.

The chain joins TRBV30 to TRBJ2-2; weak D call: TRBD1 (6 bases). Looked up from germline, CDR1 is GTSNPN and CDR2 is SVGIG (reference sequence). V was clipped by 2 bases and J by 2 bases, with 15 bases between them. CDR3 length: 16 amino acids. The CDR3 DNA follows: TGTGCCTGGAGTCCGCTTGGGACACCCAACACCGGGGAGCTGTTTTTT. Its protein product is CAWSPLGTPNTGELFF.

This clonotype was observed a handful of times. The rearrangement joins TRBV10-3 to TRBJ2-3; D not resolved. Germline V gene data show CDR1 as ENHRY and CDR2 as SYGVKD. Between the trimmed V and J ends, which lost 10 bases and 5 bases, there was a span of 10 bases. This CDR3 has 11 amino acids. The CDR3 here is CATALEDTQYF. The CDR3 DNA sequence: TGTGCCACCGCACTGGAAGATACGCAGTATTTT.